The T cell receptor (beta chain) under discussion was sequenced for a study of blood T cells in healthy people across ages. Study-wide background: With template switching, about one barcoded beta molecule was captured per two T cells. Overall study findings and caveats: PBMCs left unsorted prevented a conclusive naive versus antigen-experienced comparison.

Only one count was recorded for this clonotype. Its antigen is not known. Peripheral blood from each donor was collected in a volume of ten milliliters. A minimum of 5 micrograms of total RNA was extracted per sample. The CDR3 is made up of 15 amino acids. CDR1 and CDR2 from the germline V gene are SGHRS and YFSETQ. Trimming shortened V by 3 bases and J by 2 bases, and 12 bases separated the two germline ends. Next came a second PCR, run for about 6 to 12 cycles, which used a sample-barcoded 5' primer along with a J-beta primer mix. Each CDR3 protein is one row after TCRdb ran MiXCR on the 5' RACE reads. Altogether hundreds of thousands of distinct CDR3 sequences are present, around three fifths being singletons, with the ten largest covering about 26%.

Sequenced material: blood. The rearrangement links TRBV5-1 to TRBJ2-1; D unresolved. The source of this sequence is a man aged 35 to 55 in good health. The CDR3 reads CASSSELNTYNEQFF. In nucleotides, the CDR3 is TGCGCCAGCAGCTCGGAATTGAATACCTACAATGAGCAGTTCTTC.